This entry lists 30 T cell receptor beta chains sequenced from one sample in a study of cytotoxic CD8 clonotypes in ibrutinib-treated CLL. Sequenced by immunoSEQ multiplex PCR; TCRdb stores in-frame clones only, minus some. Among about 49,000 clones listed, roughly 50% were seen once. The material was PBMCs, obtained after 12 months of ibrutinib treatment. Source of these receptors: a human donor with chronic lymphocytic leukemia.

This clone has more than one count but fewer than ten. The V call is TRBV9, the J call TRBJ1-2, with D possibly matching TRBD1 (5 bases). Germline V gene lookup returns CDR1 SGDLS and CDR2 YYNGEE. This CDR3 is built from 15 residues. Trimming stripped 5 bases from V and 4 bases from J, with 18 bases between. The CDR3, as DNA: TGTGCCAGCAGTGTGAATTTGAGGGGTGGCTATGGCTACACCTTC. This gives the protein CASSVNLRGGYGYTF. Full variable domain (outside the CDR3, taken from reference TRBV9 and TRBJ1-2): DSGVTQTPKHLITATGQRVTLRCSPRSGDLSVYWYQQSLDQGLQFLIQYYNGEERAKGNILERFSAQQFPDLHSELNLSSLELGDSALYFCASSVNLRGGYGYTFGSGTRLTVV.

In this sample, this clone turned up a few times. This rearrangement joins TRBV19 to TRBJ2-5; 12 nucleotides agree with TRBD1. V trimming: 8 bases; J trimming: 5 bases; junction bases outside the gene matches: 12. The CDR3 is made up of 16 amino acids. Germline CDR1 LNHDA, CDR2 SQIVND (reference sequence). For the CDR3, the DNA is TGTGCCAGTGCGAGGGGGACAGGGGGCGTTTATGAGACCCAGTACTTC. It is translated as CASARGTGGVYETQYF.

The V call is TRBV22-1, the J call TRBJ2-1; no check of the table's D call, TRBD1, against the DNA was made. TRBV22-1 is tagged as a pseudogene. The CDR3 length is 18 residues. DNA for the CDR3: TGTCCTGGGAGCACCCGGGACAGGGGTAGTGCGGTATGCAATGAGCAGTTCTTC. This encodes CPGSTRDRGSAVCNEQFF.

This clone was observed a few times. CDR3 coding DNA: TGTGCCAGCTTCGCAGCGGACTCAGCGTCGCGGGAGCAGTTCTTC. Protein: CASFAADSASREQFF. The chain employs TRBV2 and TRBJ2-1; tentative D call: TRBD2 (5 bases). CDR1 is SNHLY, CDR2 FYNNEI, per germline. The CDR3 loop spans 15 amino acids. V was pared by 8 bases and J by 10 bases, with 24 bases between.

V usage is TRBV28 and J usage is TRBJ1-1; D remains unclear. The length of the CDR3 is 14 residues. V lost 2 bases and J lost 4, with 11 bases in between. Germline CDR1 MDHEN, CDR2 SYDVKM. The CDR3 sequence is CASSLGEIGTEAFF. In DNA form, the CDR3 reads TGTGCCAGCAGTTTAGGGGAGATTGGCACTGAAGCTTTCTTT.

This clone was seen repeatedly, ten times or more. This chain connects TRBV27 to TRBJ1-5; tentative D call: TRBD1 (6 bases). CDR3 length equals 15 residues. Germline loops: CDR1 MNHEY, CDR2 SMNVEV (reference sequence). V gave up 6 bases and J gave up 1 base, with 13 bases separating them. Written as DNA, the CDR3 is TGTGCCAGCAGCCTAAGGGGGAACAGCAATCAGCCCCAGCATTTT. Encoded protein: CASSLRGNSNQPQHF.

The rearrangement uses TRBV30 and TRBJ2-3; 7 positions agree with TRBD2. From germline, CDR1 is GTSNPN and CDR2 SVGIG (reference sequence). The CDR3 contains 16 residues. V shed 6 bases and J 0 bases; nucleotides not matched to a gene: 12. CDR3 bases: TGTGCCTGTGCTTCCCGAGCGGGGCTAAGCACAGATACGCAGTATTTT. It specifies CACASRAGLSTDTQYF.

This clone was seen more than once but under ten times. The CDR3 region is CASSFAGDVYEQYF. The CDR3 DNA reads TGTGCCAGCAGTTTCGCGGGAGATGTCTACGAGCAGTACTTC. This chain uses TRBV27 with TRBJ2-7, with 7 positions matching TRBD2. J gave up 3 bases and V 3 bases, and 5 bases lay outside the gene matches. The CDR3 is 14 residues long. The germline V gene encodes CDR1 MNHEY and CDR2 SMNVEV (reference sequence).

This clone was detected once. The chain has TRBV11-3 and TRBJ2-2, with D perhaps matching TRBD1 (5 bases). Trimming removed 0 bases from V and 3 bases from J, with 8 bases in between. This CDR3 region has 15 residues. Germline CDR1 reads SGHNT; CDR2 reads YENEEA. In DNA form, the CDR3 reads TGTGCCAGCAGCTTAGAACGGACACACACCGGGGAGCTGTTTTTT. Amino acids: CASSLERTHTGELFF.

The chain is built from TRBV6-6 and TRBJ1-2, with 8 bases that match TRBD1. Losses at the gene ends were 6 bases for V and 5 bases for J; bases not matched to a gene: 8. The germline CDR1 and CDR2 sequences are MNHNY and SVGAGI (reference sequence). The length of the CDR3 is 14 residues. CDR3 protein: CASRPLGQGYGYTF. The CDR3 DNA follows: TGTGCCAGCAGACCACTCGGACAGGGATATGGCTACACCTTC.

This clone turned up a few times. The chain has TRBV5-1 and TRBJ2-3, with a weak D call TRBD2 (7 bases). Germline V lookup: CDR1 SGHRS, CDR2 YFSETQ. The ends were cut back, 3 bases at V and 3 bases at J, with 11 bases in the middle. This CDR3 region has 14 residues. The CDR3 protein is CASSSSGTTDTQYF. The CDR3 DNA sequence: TGCGCCAGCAGCTCCAGCGGGACAACAGATACGCAGTATTTT.

The rearrangement uses TRBV10-3 and TRBJ1-1; 9 bases fit TRBD1. CDR1 and CDR2 (germline): ENHRY, SYGVKD. The CDR3 has 14 residues. V gave up 5 bases and J gave up 3 bases; unmatched junction bases: 4. CDR3 loop: CAISFRTGDTEAFF. In DNA, the CDR3 is TGTGCCATCAGTTTCCGGACAGGGGACACTGAAGCTTTCTTT.

The genes are TRBV4-1 and TRBJ2-2, with TRBD1 identical over 9 bases. The V segment lost 1 base and the J segment 9 bases; nucleotides outside the gene matches: 6. Germline V gene sequence: CDR1 MGHRA, CDR2 YSYEKL. This CDR3 contains 15 residues. The CDR3: CASSQVKQGAWELFF. In nucleotides, the CDR3 is TGCGCCAGCAGCCAAGTGAAACAGGGGGCCTGGGAGCTGTTTTTT.

The rearrangement uses TRBV4-1 and TRBJ2-1; 11 bases line up with TRBD2. The trim removed 4 bases at V and 0 bases at J, leaving 2 bases unmatched. There are 16 residues in the CDR3. Germline CDR1 reads MGHRA; CDR2 reads YSYEKL. CDR3: CASSRLAGGSYNEQFF. CDR3 nucleotide sequence: TGCGCCAGCAGCCGGCTAGCGGGAGGCTCCTACAATGAGCAGTTCTTC.

The V call is TRBV6-6, the J call TRBJ1-5; D is ambiguous. Germline loops: CDR1 MNHNY, CDR2 SVGAGI (reference sequence). V was clipped by 2 bases and J by 6 bases, with 11 bases between them. This CDR3 contains 14 residues. The CDR3 nucleotides are TGTGCCAGCAGTTACGGGGTGGGGAGTCAGCCCCAGCATTTT. Protein sequence: CASSYGVGSQPQHF.

This clone was found a few times. V is TRBV5-1 and J is TRBJ2-7; no reliable D call. Deletions cut 3 bases from V and 4 bases from J, with 5 bases between. The germline V gene encodes CDR1 SGHRS and CDR2 YFSETQ. The CDR3 has 11 residues. CDR3 region: CASSSVYEQYF. In DNA, the CDR3 is TGCGCCAGCAGCTCCGTATACGAGCAGTACTTC.

This chain joins TRBV7-8 and TRBJ2-3; 7 nucleotides match TRBD1. CDR3 length equals 13 residues. After removal of 5 bases from V and 6 bases from J, the junction contained 5 bases not matched to a gene. CDR1 SGHVS and CDR2 FQNEAQ come from the germline V gene. The CDR3 is CASSRGRGDTQYF. In DNA, the CDR3 is TGTGCCAGCAGCAGAGGCAGGGGGGATACGCAGTATTTT. The whole variable domain, filled in from reference TRBV7-8 and TRBJ2-3, reads GAGVSQSPRYKVAKRGQDVALRCDPISGHVSLFWYQQALGQGPEFLTYFQNEAQLDKSGLPSDRFFAERPEGSVSTLKIQRTQQEDSAVYLCASSRGRGDTQYFGPGTRLTVL.

The V and J genes are TRBV29-1 and TRBJ2-1, with D tentatively TRBD1 or TRBD2 (5 bases each). This CDR3 spans 14 amino acids. CDR1 is SQVTM and CDR2 is ANQGSEA in the germline V gene. The ends were cut back, 5 bases at V and 5 bases at J, with 16 bases in the middle. In DNA, the CDR3 is TGCAGCGTTCCTAGAGGGGATTACAACAATGAGCAGTTCTTC. Translating it yields CSVPRGDYNNEQFF.

The gene calls are TRBV15 and TRBJ2-3; TRBD2 aligns across 9 bases. Germline assignment: CDR1 LNHNV and CDR2 YYDKDF (reference sequence). The CDR3 extends over 15 amino acids. Trimming removed 3 bases from V and 0 bases from J; junction bases left unmatched: 1. CDR3 protein: CATSRAGGSTDTQYF. The CDR3 DNA sequence: TGTGCCACCAGCAGGGCGGGAGGGAGCACAGATACGCAGTATTTT.

The chain uses TRBV5-1 and TRBJ2-7; 8 nucleotides line up with TRBD1. The CDR3 length is 15 residues. V trimming: 2 bases; J trimming: 2 bases; junction bases outside the gene matches: 6. Germline V gives CDR1 SGHRS, CDR2 YFSETQ. The CDR3 sequence is CASSFDLQGAYEQYF. For the CDR3, the DNA is TGCGCCAGCAGCTTTGATCTACAGGGGGCCTACGAGCAGTACTTC.

The chain combines TRBV6-6 with TRBJ2-7, with D possibly being TRBD2 (6 bases). CDR3 length equals 13 residues. Per germline, CDR1 MNHNY and CDR2 SVGAGI (reference sequence). Trimming took 6 bases from V and 3 from J, leaving 12 bases between them. The CDR3 sequence is CASRRREDYEQYF. CDR3 DNA sequence: TGTGCCAGCAGAAGGAGGGAAGACTACGAGCAGTACTTC.

This clone has a count of ten or more. The V and J genes are TRBV9 and TRBJ2-7; no clear D. The CDR3 is 15 residues long. V lost 0 bases, J lost 0 bases, and 10 bases lay in between. Germline assignment: CDR1 SGDLS and CDR2 YYNGEE. The CDR3 DNA reads as TGTGCCAGCAGCGTAGCGGGCTCAGGCTCCTACGAGCAGTACTTC. Protein product: CASSVAGSGSYEQYF.

V gene TRBV18 combines with J gene TRBJ2-1; D uncertain. Germline CDR1 reads KGHSH; CDR2 reads LQKENI. V lost 0 bases, J lost 6 bases, and 6 bases lay in between. The CDR3 loop spans 13 amino acids. CDR3 nucleotides: TGTGCCAGCTCACCACCAACAGCCAATGAGCAGTTCTTC. Translated, it gives CASSPPTANEQFF.

This sequence joins TRBV28 and TRBJ2-1, with TRBD2 as a possible D gene (5 bases). Germline loops: CDR1 MDHEN, CDR2 SYDVKM. Trimming took 6 bases from V and 1 from J, leaving 16 bases between them. The CDR3 runs to 16 residues. The CDR3 nucleotides are TGTGCCAGCAGCCAAGAAGTCCGCGGGTCCTACAATGAGCAGTTCTTC. Protein sequence: CASSQEVRGSYNEQFF.

Only a few counts were recorded for this clone. At one boundary the junction diverges from the germline segment, which might be a read error. The chain carries TRBV29-1 and TRBJ2-1; D possibly corresponds to TRBD2 (5 bases). The germline V gene encodes CDR1 SQVTM and CDR2 ANQGSEA. The CDR3 covers 13 residues. The CDR3 protein is CSVEKDSNNEQFF. In DNA, the CDR3 is TGCAGCGTTGAAAAGGACTCCAACAATGAGCAGTTCTTC.

The chain couples TRBV29-1 to TRBJ1-1; 8 bases are a match to TRBD1. Germline V lookup: CDR1 SQVTM, CDR2 ANQGSEA. The CDR3 totals 13 residues. Trimming cost V 7 bases and J 0 bases; bases outside gene matches: 4. In DNA form, the CDR3 reads TGCAGCGCAGAGGGACAGGTGAACACTGAAGCTTTCTTT. It translates to CSAEGQVNTEAFF.

This clone was observed a few times. The chain employs TRBV27 and TRBJ1-1, with TRBD1 identical over 8 bases. V was clipped by 5 bases and J by 0 bases; unmatched bases: 5. CDR1 and CDR2 from the germline V gene are MNHEY and SMNVEV (reference sequence). The CDR3 totals 15 residues. In DNA form, the CDR3 reads TGTGCCAGCAGTCCGACAGGGGCGATGAACACTGAAGCTTTCTTT. The encoded protein is CASSPTGAMNTEAFF.

This chain uses TRBV30 with TRBJ1-4, with D perhaps matching TRBD1 (5 bases). This CDR3 region has 13 residues. Deletions cut 8 bases from V and 1 base from J, with 11 bases between. The germline gives CDR1 GTSNPN, CDR2 SVGIG (reference sequence). DNA for the CDR3: TGTGCCACACAGAGGGGAACTAATGAAAAACTGTTTTTT. Its translation is CATQRGTNEKLFF. The full variable domain, with the rest looked up from reference TRBV30 and TRBJ1-4, is SQTIHQWPATLVQPVGSPLSLECTVEGTSNPNLYWYRQAAGRGLQLLFYSVGIGQISSEVPQNLSASRPQDRQFILSSKKLLLSDSGFYLCATQRGTNEKLFFGSGTQLSVL.

There are a few counts of this clone. The chain recombines TRBV7-9 with TRBJ1-5; maybe TRBD1 (5 bases). CDR3 length equals 12 residues. Per germline, CDR1 SEHNR and CDR2 FQNEAQ (reference sequence). With 6 bases removed from V and 5 bases from J, the gap between germline ends came to 8 bases. The CDR3, as DNA: TGTGCCAGCAGTTGGGGGGATCAGCCCCAGCATTTT. It is translated as CASSWGDQPQHF.

The rearrangement uses TRBV5-6 and TRBJ2-3, with no clear D. The ends were cut back, 4 bases at V and 2 bases at J, with 11 bases in the middle. Germline V CDR1 and CDR2: SGHDT, YYEEEE. The CDR3 has 14 amino acids. The CDR3 nucleotides are TGTGCCAGCAGCCCCCAATTACTCACAGATACGCAGTATTTT. Translation gives CASSPQLLTDTQYF.